This T cell receptor beta chain was profiled in a study of tumor and adjacent non-tumor tissue in lung cancer. This clonotype has just one count. Antigen specificity is unknown. The CDR3 end shows no conserved phenylalanine or tryptophan, and so a read error is likely. Three rounds of nested PCR, following a modified ARM-PCR protocol, produced the TCRbeta library. TCRdb itself ran the multiplex PCR reads through MiXCR, one entry per CDR3 protein. Of approximately 110,000 distinct CDR3 sequences detected, roughly two thirds appear once; the ten largest clones hold around 17%. No cell sorting was done before RNA was extracted from the tissue. More than 3 cm separated this lung sample from the edge of the tumor. Study results and limitations: Higher tumor TCR diversity was associated with shorter survival. TCR diversity was significantly greater in tumor than normal lung tissue.

There are 14 residues in the CDR3. Germline values: CDR1 SEHNR, CDR2 FQNEAQ (reference sequence). The trim removed 5 bases at V and 6 bases at J, leaving 7 bases unmatched. Input material: distant non-tumor lung tissue. The gene calls are TRBV7-9 and TRBJ2-3; the match to TRBD1 covers 8 bases. This TCR was sampled from a man between 60 and 75 years old with non-small cell lung cancer. CDR3 residues: CASSPGQGFDTQYI. CDR3 sequence (DNA): TGTGCCAGCAGCCCCGGACAGGGATTCGATACGCAGTATATT.